The 24 T cell receptor beta chains listed next were all sequenced from one sample in a study of blood T cell repertoires in COVID-19. TCRdb's copy holds only in-frame clones and misses some; the assay was immunoSEQ multiplex PCR. The sample holds 100,000 to 150,000 clones, about three quarters seen once. Input material: peripheral blood. These receptors all stem from a man between 65 and 85 years old with acute or convalescent COVID-19.

The gene calls are TRBV30 and TRBJ2-7; 9 nucleotides match TRBD1. This CDR3 spans 13 amino acids. In germline, CDR1 is GTSNPN, CDR2 SVGIG (reference sequence). V lost 7 bases to trimming and J lost 11 bases; unmatched junction nucleotides: 15. The CDR3 protein is CAYHRGHPTDKYF. Here the CDR3 DNA reads TGTGCCTACCACAGGGGGCACCCTACGGATAAGTACTTC.

The rearrangement uses TRBV6-2 or TRBV6-3 and TRBJ1-2; 8 bases map to TRBD1. Losses at the gene ends were 6 bases for V and 4 bases for J; bases not matched to a gene: 7. The CDR3 is made up of 14 amino acids. The germline V gene has CDR1 MNHEY and CDR2 SVGEGT. This CDR3 is CASSIDRGAYGYTF. The CDR3, as DNA: TGTGCCAGCAGCATCGACAGGGGTGCCTATGGCTACACCTTC.

This clone appeared a single time. V gene TRBV15 combines with J gene TRBJ2-2; D possibly corresponds to TRBD1 (6 bases). The length of the CDR3 is 14 residues. V shed 3 bases and J shed 7 bases, with 12 bases lying between them. The V gene's germline CDR1 is LNHNV and CDR2 YYDKDF (reference sequence). CDR3 sequence reads: CATSRPTGRGELFF. The CDR3 region has the DNA TGTGCCACCAGCAGGCCAACAGGGCGCGGGGAGCTGTTTTTT. Supplemented by reference TRBV15 and TRBJ2-2, the full variable domain reads DAMVIQNPRYQVTQFGKPVTLSCSQTLNHNVMYWYQQKSSQAPKLLFHYYDKDFNNEADTPDNFQSRRPNTSFCFLDIRSPGLGDTAMYLCATSRPTGRGELFFGEGSRLTVL.

This chain joins TRBV19 and TRBJ2-2; D possibly corresponds to TRBD1 (6 bases). Deletions cut 4 bases from V and 1 base from J, with 10 bases between. The germline V gene encodes CDR1 LNHDA and CDR2 SQIVND (reference sequence). This CDR3 region has 15 residues. DNA of the CDR3: TGTGCCAGTAGTAGACAACAGGGGAACACCGGGGAGCTGTTTTTT. Translated, it gives CASSRQQGNTGELFF.

V is TRBV27 and J is TRBJ1-3; no clear D. Trimming left V 8 bases short and J 0 bases short, with 14 bases between. The CDR3 runs 15 residues. CDR1 is MNHEY, CDR2 SMNVEV, per germline (reference sequence). The CDR3 DNA reads as TGTGCCAGCCGGGGTCCGACGGGCTCTGGAAACACCATATATTTT. This codes for CASRGPTGSGNTIYF.

This clone appeared once. V usage is TRBV19 and J usage is TRBJ2-5; 9 nucleotides agree with TRBD1. The germline V gene encodes CDR1 LNHDA and CDR2 SQIVND (reference sequence). V lost 6 bases and J lost 2; bases outside the gene matches: 4. The CDR3 is 14 residues long. The CDR3 sequence is CASRKTGGQETQYF. For the CDR3, the DNA is TGTGCCAGTAGGAAGACAGGGGGACAAGAGACCCAGTACTTC.

This clone appeared a few times. This chain joins TRBV11-2 and TRBJ2-7, with 7 bases aligning to TRBD1. CDR1 and CDR2 (germline): SGHAT, FQNNGV. V lost 5 bases and J lost 4; bases outside the gene matches: 11. The CDR3 spans 15 residues. The CDR3 DNA follows: TGTGCCAGCAGCGTCCAGCATGGGGACAGTTACGAGCAGTACTTC. Encoded protein: CASSVQHGDSYEQYF.

The V gene is TRBV5-1, the J gene TRBJ1-6; 7 nucleotides agree with TRBD1. The junction had 5 bases not matched to a gene; V was cut back by 4 bases and J by 7 bases. The CDR3 is 14 amino acids. The germline CDR1 and CDR2 sequences are SGHRS and YFSETQ. The CDR3, as DNA: TGCGCCAGCAGCACAGGGACAGTGAATTCACCCCTCCACTTT. Protein product: CASSTGTVNSPLHF. Variable domain in full (rest from reference TRBV5-1 and TRBJ1-6): KAGVTQTPRYLIKTRGQQVTLSCSPISGHRSVSWYQQTPGQGLQFLFEYFSETQRNKGNFPGRFSGRQFSNSRSEMNVSTLELGDSALYLCASSTGTVNSPLHFGNGTRLTVT.

The chain uses TRBV27 and TRBJ1-5; TRBD1 is a possible D gene (6 bases). Germline V lookup: CDR1 MNHEY, CDR2 SMNVEV (reference sequence). This CDR3 spans 15 amino acids. Trimming removed 4 bases at V and 9 bases at J, with 19 bases between. The CDR3 DNA follows: TGTGCCAGCAGTTCCTTCCGGGGAGGGGGACGGCCCCAGCATTTT. Its protein product is CASSSFRGGGRPQHF.

This rearrangement joins TRBV24-1 to TRBJ2-3, with 7 nucleotides matching TRBD1. CDR3 size: 15 residues. In germline, CDR1 is KGHDR, CDR2 SFDVKD. The V segment lost 0 bases and the J segment 3 bases; nucleotides outside the gene matches: 2. The CDR3 region is CATSDLNRGTDTQYF. CDR3 sequence (DNA): TGTGCCACCAGTGATTTGAACAGGGGAACAGATACGCAGTATTTT.

This clone was counted only a few times. The J gene is TRBJ2-1, the V gene TRBV29-1; TRBD2 agrees at 12 bases. The V gene's germline CDR1 is SQVTM and CDR2 ANQGSEA. This CDR3 is built from 16 residues. J was trimmed by 4 bases and V by 6 bases; bases with no gene match: 10. CDR3 nucleotides: TGCAGCGTGGGGGGAGGGACTAGCGGGTCATACAATGAGCAGTTCTTC. This translates into CSVGGGTSGSYNEQFF.

This clone appeared a single time. This rearrangement joins TRBV25-1 to TRBJ1-1, with D maybe TRBD1 (6 bases). Looked up from germline, CDR1 is MGHDK and CDR2 is SYGVNS. The CDR3 is made up of 16 amino acids. V lost 2 bases and J 3 bases, leaving 16 bases between the germline ends. The DNA for the CDR3 is TGTGCCAGCAGTGAAAGCAGGGGAGGGTCGGACACTGAAGCTTTCTTT. Its translation: CASSESRGGSDTEAFF.

The genes are TRBV19 and TRBJ2-1, with TRBD1 matching 9 bases. The germline V gene encodes CDR1 LNHDA and CDR2 SQIVND (reference sequence). V lost 5 bases, J lost 10 bases, and 9 bases stayed unmatched. The CDR3 has 14 amino acids. The chain's CDR3 is CASSPGQGQREQFF. In DNA form, the CDR3 reads TGTGCCAGTAGTCCAGGACAGGGGCAGAGGGAGCAGTTCTTC.

The chain joins TRBV27 to TRBJ2-1, with 13 bases fitting TRBD2. The V gene's germline CDR1 is MNHEY and CDR2 SMNVEV (reference sequence). The CDR3 has 15 amino acids. J lost 9 bases, V lost 5 bases, and 7 bases had no gene match. The CDR3 loop is CASSRTSGGKAEQFF. CDR3 nucleotide sequence: TGTGCCAGCAGTCGGACTAGCGGGGGTAAGGCTGAGCAGTTCTTC.

This chain uses TRBV4-1 with TRBJ1-5; TRBD1 is a possible D gene (6 bases). The germline V and J ends were trimmed by 0 bases and 9 bases, with 21 bases remaining between them. CDR3 size: 17 residues. CDR1 and CDR2 from the germline V gene are MGHRA and YSYEKL. The CDR3, as DNA: TGCGCCAGCAGCCAAGAAAGGCAGACTGGACAGAACCGGCCCCAGCATTTT. Protein product: CASSQERQTGQNRPQHF.

This clone was picked up one time. The chain links TRBV28 to TRBJ2-3; D perhaps matches TRBD2 (6 bases). V gave up 5 bases and J gave up 0 bases, with 15 bases separating them. This CDR3 region has 16 residues. Germline V CDR1 and CDR2: MDHEN, SYDVKM. This CDR3 reads CASSPLLAKSTDTQYF. DNA for the CDR3: TGTGCCAGCAGTCCCCTTCTAGCGAAAAGCACAGATACGCAGTATTTT.

This clone came up once. J is TRBJ2-1 and V is TRBV6-5; 9 bases are shared with TRBD2. The ends lost 0 bases at V and 4 bases at J; junction bases unmatched: 1. The CDR3 runs 15 residues. Germline-derived CDR1 and CDR2 are MNHEY and SVGAGI. CDR3: CASSYSLAGYNEQFF. The CDR3 DNA follows: TGTGCCAGCAGTTACTCGCTAGCGGGGTACAATGAGCAGTTCTTC.

The rearrangement links TRBV9 to TRBJ2-2; 11 bases fit TRBD2. Germline CDR1 reads SGDLS; CDR2 reads YYNGEE. The CDR3 sequence is 17 residues long. The V segment lost 3 bases and the J segment 0 bases; nucleotides outside the gene matches: 4. Here the CDR3 DNA reads TGTGCCAGCAGCGAGGGACTAGCGGAACCGAACACCGGGGAGCTGTTTTTT. This codes for CASSEGLAEPNTGELFF.

This clone was seen many times. The V call is TRBV6-5, the J call TRBJ1-6, with a weak D call TRBD1 (6 bases). The CDR3 is 14 amino acids. V was shortened by 2 bases and J by 13 bases, with 15 bases between the two germline ends. The germline V gene encodes CDR1 MNHEY and CDR2 SVGAGI. CDR3 loop: CASSYGQGLMPLHF. The CDR3 coding sequence is TGTGCCAGCAGTTACGGGCAGGGGCTAATGCCCCTCCACTTT.

This clone came up once. The gene calls are TRBV12-3 or TRBV12-4 and TRBJ2-5; possibly TRBD1 for D (5 bases). The ends were cut back, 5 bases at V and 1 base at J, with 8 bases in the middle. The CDR3 consists of 13 residues. CDR3 nucleotide sequence: TGTGCCAGCAGTCAGGGTTTCCAAGAGACCCAGTACTTC. Translating gives CASSQGFQETQYF.

The chain uses TRBV2 and TRBJ1-2; D gene unclear. The CDR3 covers 13 residues. In germline, CDR1 is SNHLY, CDR2 FYNNEI. The V end was cut by 5 bases, the J end by 3 bases, with 10 bases between. CDR3 nucleotides: TGTGCCAGCAGTAGAGGCACTGACTATGGCTACACCTTC. Its translation is CASSRGTDYGYTF.

V usage is TRBV19 and J usage is TRBJ2-1, with D possibly TRBD1 on 5 matching bases. This CDR3 contains 15 residues. Trimming took off 3 bases at V and 8 bases at J, with 17 bases between the two ends. Germline lookup yields CDR1 LNHDA and CDR2 SQIVND (reference sequence). CDR3 sequence reads: CASSMGPPPYDEQFF. The CDR3 nucleotides read TGTGCCAGTAGTATGGGGCCCCCCCCATACGATGAGCAGTTCTTC.

In its sample, this clone was seen a few times. The gene calls are TRBV19 and TRBJ2-1; 7 bases fit TRBD2. Germline V CDR1 and CDR2: LNHDA, SQIVND (reference sequence). The CDR3 covers 15 residues. V lost 4 bases, J lost 0 bases, and 3 bases stayed unmatched. The CDR3 sequence: CASSNLAASYNEQFF. Here the CDR3 DNA reads TGTGCCAGTAGTAACCTAGCGGCCTCCTACAATGAGCAGTTCTTC.

The genes are TRBV6-5 and TRBJ2-4; D is possibly TRBD1 (6 bases). The germline V gene has CDR1 MNHEY and CDR2 SVGAGI. V was cut by 6 bases and J by 6 bases, with 12 bases left in between. CDR3 size: 13 residues. In nucleotides, the CDR3 is TGTGCCAGCAGGGCCGGACAGATAAACATTCAGTACTTC. Its translation is CASRAGQINIQYF.